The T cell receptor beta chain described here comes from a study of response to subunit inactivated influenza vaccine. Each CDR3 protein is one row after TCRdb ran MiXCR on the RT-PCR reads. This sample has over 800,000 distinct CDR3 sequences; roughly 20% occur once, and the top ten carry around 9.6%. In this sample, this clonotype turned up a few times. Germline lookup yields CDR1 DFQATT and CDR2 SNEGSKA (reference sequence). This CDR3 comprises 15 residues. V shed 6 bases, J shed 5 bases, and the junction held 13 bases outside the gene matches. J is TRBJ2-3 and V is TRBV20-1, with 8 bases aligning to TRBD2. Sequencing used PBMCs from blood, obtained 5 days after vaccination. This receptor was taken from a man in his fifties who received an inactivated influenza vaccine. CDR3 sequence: CSAPDRKRGIDTQYF. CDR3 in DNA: TGCAGTGCCCCCGACAGGAAGCGGGGGATAGATACGCAGTATTTT.